One sample yielded the 9 T cell receptor beta chains listed below, sequenced in a study of blood T cells in healthy people across ages. Primers used in a second PCR of about 6 to 11 cycles were a sample-barcoded 5' primer and a J-beta primer mix. TCRdb called the 5' RACE reads again in MiXCR, with one record for every CDR3 protein. The sample yields roughly 860,000 distinct CDR3 sequences, less than 80% seen once. The source material was blood. These receptors all come from a man in his thirties or forties in good health.

This clonotype was seen once. The chain employs TRBV20-1 and TRBJ2-5; 9 bases are shared with TRBD1. The ends lost 5 bases at V and 2 bases at J; junction bases unmatched: 6. CDR1 and CDR2 from the germline V gene are DFQATT and SNEGSKA (reference sequence). The CDR3 sequence is 14 residues long. The CDR3 DNA reads TGCAGTGCTCCCCAAGGGACAGGGCAAGAGACCCAGTACTTC. Encoded protein: CSAPQGTGQETQYF.

This clonotype was seen more than once but under ten times. The chain employs TRBV18 and TRBJ2-7; D is undetermined. The germline V gene has CDR1 KGHSH and CDR2 LQKENI. The CDR3 has 12 residues. V shed 3 bases and J shed 2 bases, with 5 bases lying between them. The CDR3 region has the DNA TGTGCCAGCTCACCTCAGCCCTACGAGCAGTACTTC. Protein: CASSPQPYEQYF.

The chain joins TRBV7-9 to TRBJ1-1; D call uncertain. Germline V gives CDR1 SEHNR, CDR2 FQNEAQ (reference sequence). CDR3 size: 14 residues. The germline V and J ends were trimmed by 2 bases and 2 bases, with 9 bases remaining between them. Here the CDR3 reads CASSLQPANTEAFF. For the CDR3, the DNA is TGTGCCAGCAGCTTACAGCCAGCTAACACTGAAGCTTTCTTT.

As DNA, the CDR3 is TGTGCCAGCAGCCAAGATATGGTGATAGCGGGAACCATAGAGACCCAGTACTTC. Encoded protein: CASSQDMVIAGTIETQYF. This chain joins TRBV4-2 and TRBJ2-5; TRBD2 agrees at 8 bases. The CDR3 consists of 18 residues. Germline CDR1 LGHNA, CDR2 YNFKEQ. The trim removed 0 bases at V and 4 bases at J, leaving 13 bases unmatched.

This rearrangement joins TRBV7-2 to TRBJ2-5, with TRBD1 matching over 9 bases. V lost 2 bases, J lost 11 bases, and 9 bases stayed unmatched. The CDR3 extends over 14 amino acids. In germline, CDR1 is SGHTA, CDR2 FQGNSA. The CDR3 nucleotides read TGTGCCAGCAGCTTAAAACAGGGGGCCTGGGAGCAGTACTTC. It encodes CASSLKQGAWEQYF. Variable domain in full (rest from reference TRBV7-2 and TRBJ2-5): GAGVSQSPSNKVTEKGKDVELRCDPISGHTALYWYRQSLGQGLEFLIYFQGNSAPDKSGLPSDRFSAERTGGSVSTLTIQRTQQEDSAVYLCASSLKQGAWEQYFGPGTRLLVL.

This clonotype showed up just a few times. The chain joins TRBV12-3 or TRBV12-4 to TRBJ2-3, with 11 positions matching TRBD1. The CDR3 spans 16 residues. The junction had 8 bases not matched to a gene; V was cut back by 6 bases and J by 3 bases. CDR3 sequence reads: CASSLLGQGVTDTQYF. The CDR3 nucleotides read TGTGCCAGCAGCCTCCTGGGACAGGGGGTTACAGATACGCAGTATTTT.

The genes are TRBV4-2 and TRBJ1-2; D is uncertain. V lost 4 bases to trimming and J lost 7 bases, with 10 bases between them. In germline, CDR1 is LGHNA, CDR2 YNFKEQ. The CDR3 loop spans 12 amino acids. The CDR3 DNA reads as TGTGCCAGCAGCCCTCGCGGGCGTGGCTACACCTTC. Translating gives CASSPRGRGYTF.

This clonotype appeared a few times. This chain links TRBV6-2 or TRBV6-3 with TRBJ2-7, with 7 bases fitting TRBD2. This CDR3 contains 14 residues. V lost 5 bases, J lost 2 bases, and 6 bases stayed unmatched. Germline loops: CDR1 MNHEY, CDR2 SVGEGT. The CDR3 nucleotides read TGTGCCAGCAGTAGAGCGGGGACCACCTACGAGCAGTACTTC. Protein: CASSRAGTTYEQYF.

CDR3 in DNA: TGTGCCAGCAGTGAGGTCAGAACCTTTACCTCTGGGGCCAACGTCCTGACTTTC. Translating gives CASSEVRTFTSGANVLTF. V gene TRBV6-1 combines with J gene TRBJ2-6; no definite D call. The germline V gene has CDR1 MNHNS and CDR2 SASEGT. Trimming shortened V by 3 bases and J by 0 bases, and 15 bases separated the two germline ends. The CDR3 is 18 amino acids.